This TCR beta chain was documented in a study of blood T cell repertoires in COVID-19. Study-level background: Sample material is recorded as cDNA or gDNA derived from T cells, B-cell-depleted T cells, or PBMCs.

The assay was immunoSEQ multiplex PCR, and TCRdb's table has in-frame clones only and misses some. The sample lists some 300,000 clones, approximately 84% seen once, with roughly 0.94% in the top ten. The CDR3 contains 15 residues. V was trimmed by 4 bases and J by 3 bases, leaving 12 bases between them. CDR1 and CDR2 from the germline V gene are MGHRA and YSYEKL. J is TRBJ1-4 and V is TRBV4-1; D ambiguous. This clonotype was sampled from a woman in her 30s who had recovered from COVID-19. The sample consisted of PBMCs or T cells enriched from blood (not recorded which). DNA of the CDR3: TGCGCCAGCAGCCTGAGGTTAGCTGCTAATGAAAAACTGTTTTTT. This encodes CASSLRLAANEKLFF.